This T cell receptor beta chain was sequenced for a study of cytomegalovirus exposure and HLA in healthy donors. V shed 4 bases and J 5 bases; nucleotides not matched to a gene: 19. CDR1 is PRHDT, CDR2 FYEKMQ, per germline (reference sequence). The CDR3 loop spans 19 amino acids. Using immunoSEQ multiplex PCR, the repertoire was profiled, and TCRdb retains in-frame clones only, with some absent. The sample lists approximately 110,000 clones; 85% to 90% were seen once. The chain employs TRBV13 and TRBJ2-5; 10 bases agree with TRBD1. This receptor was obtained from a woman aged 18-29 years in good health and CMV-seronegative. The sample consisted of PBMCs. CDR3: CASSSALPSRQGARETQYF. The CDR3 DNA follows: TGTGCCAGCAGCTCCGCCCTACCCTCTCGACAGGGGGCTCGGGAGACCCAGTACTTC. Variable domain in full (rest from reference TRBV13 and TRBJ2-5): AAGVIQSPRHLIKEKRETATLKCYPIPRHDTVYWYQQGPGQDPQFLISFYEKMQSDKGSIPDRFSAQQFSDYHSELNMSSLELGDSALYFCASSSALPSRQGARETQYFGPGTRLLVL.